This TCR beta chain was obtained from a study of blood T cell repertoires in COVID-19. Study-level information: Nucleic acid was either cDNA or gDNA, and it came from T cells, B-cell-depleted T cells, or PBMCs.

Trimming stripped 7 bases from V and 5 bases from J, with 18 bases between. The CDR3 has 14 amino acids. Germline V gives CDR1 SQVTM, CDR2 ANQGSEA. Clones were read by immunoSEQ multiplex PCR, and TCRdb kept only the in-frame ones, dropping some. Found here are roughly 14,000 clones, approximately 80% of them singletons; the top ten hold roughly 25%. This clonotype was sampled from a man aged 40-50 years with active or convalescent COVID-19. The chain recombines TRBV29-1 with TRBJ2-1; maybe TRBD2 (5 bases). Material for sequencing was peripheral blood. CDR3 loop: CSANPRVGNNEQFF. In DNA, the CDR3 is TGCAGCGCAAACCCCCGGGTCGGGAACAATGAGCAGTTCTTC.